This TCR beta chain derives from a study of OX40 agonist ivuxolimab in advanced cancers. Background for the entire study: Ivuxolimab, which targeted the costimulatory receptor OX40 (CD134), was an agonistic, fully human IgG2 monoclonal antibody. Intravenous ivuxolimab was administered to patients every 2 weeks at six dose levels: 0.01, 0.1, 0.3, 1.5, 3 and 10 mg/kg. Of the roughly 54 dose-escalation patients, hepatocellular carcinoma was present in 19, melanoma in around 15, renal cell carcinoma in 9 and head and neck cancer in 9. In the dose-escalation cohort, roughly 80% of patients were male, and the mean age was approximately 60 years, with a range of 23 to 79. Prior anti-PD-1, anti-PD-L1 or anti-CTLA-4 therapy was permitted, and checkpoint inhibitors had been received by more than 35% of dose-escalation patients. Three dose-escalation patients achieved partial responses, one with hepatocellular carcinoma and two with cutaneous melanoma. The purpose of peripheral TCRbeta sequencing was to test whether ivuxolimab changed TCR sequence diversity and led to clonal T-cell expansion. The monotherapy dose-escalation portion (N = 52 patients) of the phase I ivuxolimab trial is reported in the paper. What the research found in general, with its limitations: On average, CD8+ T cells showed more expanded clones than CD4+ T cells after ivuxolimab. At doses of 0.1 to 3.0 mg/kg, clonal expansion of both CD4+ and CD8+ blood T cells was observed from baseline to week 6. In the 0.1-3.0 mg/kg groups, partial responders were among the patients with the lowest normalized peripheral clonal expansion, particularly in CD8+ T cells. Antigen specificity was not determined for the clonally expanded peripheral T cells. Low levels of normalized T-cell clonal expansion were also shown by some nonresponding patients.

CDR3 length: 14 amino acids, cysteine to phenylalanine. Only the CDR3 DNA is retained, 42 bases long and in frame from the first base. The germline V gene (reference sequence) gives CDR1 as SEHNR and CDR2 as FQNEAQ. The junction carries 8 bases between V and J, which are trimmed by 8 bases and 0 bases respectively. The trial excluded patients who had a history of autoimmune disease or were on systemic immunosuppression. Peripheral blood for TCR sequencing was drawn from every dose cohort at baseline, at cycle 4 day 1 and at cycle 7 day 1. The samples were taken from a phase I, first-in-human, multicenter, open-label dose-escalation trial of ivuxolimab. Adults with locally advanced or metastatic melanoma, renal cell carcinoma, hepatocellular carcinoma or head and neck squamous cell carcinoma were enrolled in the trial. CD4+ and CD8+ T cells were sorted separately from peripheral blood before TCR sequencing.

To sequence the TCRbeta CDR3 region, genomic DNA was isolated from the sorted cells. TCRbeta CDR3 regions were sequenced using the immunoSEQ Assay. TCRdb took over this immuneACCESS table, retaining in-frame rearrangements with V and J assigned. Such tables are incomplete; in checked studies, under half of the missing clones stem from an unresolved V gene, and the remainder is unexplained. In all, the sample holds 95,000 to 150,000 clones, and 75% to 90% of those were seen once. The top ten hold around 0.53% of the sample. With respect to this clone: What this receptor recognizes is not known. No per-base quality is available; no much larger clone lies one base away.

The rearranged chain carries TRBV7-9 and TRBJ1-6, with the D gene not clear enough to name. This clonotype was obtained from an adult with an advanced solid tumor such as melanoma, head and neck, liver or kidney cancer. The sequencing used CD4+ or CD8+ T cells sorted from blood, collected in a trial of the OX40 agonist ivuxolimab. The CDR3 reads as follows: CASGPSSYNSPLHF. The nucleotide sequence reads TGTGCCAGCGGACCTAGCTCCTATAATTCACCCCTCCACTTT.